The sequence of this T cell receptor (beta chain) was determined in a study of blood T cell repertoires in COVID-19. Germline CDR1 reads KGHSH; CDR2 reads LQKENI. This CDR3 comprises 17 residues. The V end was cut by 5 bases, the J end by 4 bases, with 21 bases between. Participants had their cohort set by participant-reported clinical history. Either two negative PCRs, clearance, or symptom resolution qualified Cohort 3 donors as recovered. Repertoires were generated with immunoSEQ multiplex PCR, while TCRdb's copy carries only in-frame clones and drops some. The table records 320,000 or so clones, about 90% of them present only once.

The clonotype was recovered from a young woman who had recovered from COVID-19. Sequencing was performed on PBMCs or T cells enriched from blood (not recorded which). The chain combines TRBV18 with TRBJ2-1; perhaps TRBD2 as D (6 bases). The DNA for the CDR3 is TGTGCCAGCTCAACAGGCCTTTACGGGGGAACTTACAATGAGCAGTTCTTC. This encodes CASSTGLYGGTYNEQFF.